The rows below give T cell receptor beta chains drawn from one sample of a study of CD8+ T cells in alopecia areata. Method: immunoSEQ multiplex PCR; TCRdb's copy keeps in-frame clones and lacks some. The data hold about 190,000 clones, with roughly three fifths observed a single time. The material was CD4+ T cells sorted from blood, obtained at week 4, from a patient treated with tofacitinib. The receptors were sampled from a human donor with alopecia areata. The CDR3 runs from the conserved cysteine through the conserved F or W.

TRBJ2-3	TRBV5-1	CASSETTGSTDTQYF
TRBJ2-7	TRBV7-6	CASSLGRSLYEQYF
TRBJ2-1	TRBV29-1	CSVSLSGRGNEQFF
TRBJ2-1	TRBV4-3	CASSQDLAYNEQFF
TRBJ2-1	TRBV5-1	CASSLRSERPYNEQFF
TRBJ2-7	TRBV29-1	CSVGLAGAYEQYF
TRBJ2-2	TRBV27	CASSLGPGELFF
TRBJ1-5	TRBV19	CASSGDTSQPQHF
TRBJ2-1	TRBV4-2	CASSQAAGGYNEQFF
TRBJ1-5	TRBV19	CASRTGKSGDQPQHF
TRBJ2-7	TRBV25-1	CASRYLGLEQYF
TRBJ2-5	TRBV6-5	CASSYSLGLETQYF
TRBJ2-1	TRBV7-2	CASSLGTSGRGSYNEQFF
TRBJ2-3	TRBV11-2	CASSLVGGADTQYF
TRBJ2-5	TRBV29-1	CSAGGRRETQYF
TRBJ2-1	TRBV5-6	CASSFTGVAEQFF
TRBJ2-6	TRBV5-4	CASSLPSGANVLTF
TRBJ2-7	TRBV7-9	CASSYRGTDEQYF
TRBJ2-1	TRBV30	CAWKRDRGHFF
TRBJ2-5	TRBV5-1	CASSSGPKETQYF
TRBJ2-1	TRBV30	CAWNSGSYNEQFF
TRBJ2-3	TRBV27	CASRKLAAHTDTQYF
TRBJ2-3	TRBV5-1	CASGDGTGADTQYF
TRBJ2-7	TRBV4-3	CASSRAVTYEQYF
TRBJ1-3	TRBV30	CAWSLTGGSGDF
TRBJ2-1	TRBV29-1	CSSERGTEWRNEQFF
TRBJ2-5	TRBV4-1	CASSHGRIQETQYF
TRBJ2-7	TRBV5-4	CASSLTGYEQYF
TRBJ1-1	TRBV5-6	CASRRHASNTEAFF
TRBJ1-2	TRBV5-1	CASSIQGQAIYGYTF
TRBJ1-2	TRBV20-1	CSARMDYGYTF
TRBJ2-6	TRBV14	CASSVPGANVLTF
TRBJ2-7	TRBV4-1	CASSQDAVRYEQYF
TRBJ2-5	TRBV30	CAWTSLVRRGETQYF
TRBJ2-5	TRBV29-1	CSVGRGSGETQYF
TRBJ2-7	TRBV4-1	CASSQENQGRKNEQYF
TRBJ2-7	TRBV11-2	CASRRIQGSEQYF
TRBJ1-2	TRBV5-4	CASSLRQPSSYTF
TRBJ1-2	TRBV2	CASSGNNYGYTF
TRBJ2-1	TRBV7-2	CASSTDWSSYNEQFF
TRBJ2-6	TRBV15	CATSAASSGANVLTF
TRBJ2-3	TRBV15	CATSRIRTDTQYF
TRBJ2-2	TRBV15	CATSRGDTGELFF
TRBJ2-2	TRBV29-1	CSVGERGNTGELFF
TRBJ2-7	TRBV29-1	CSVSAGVSYEQYF
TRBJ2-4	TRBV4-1	CASSQDPPGQGNIQYF
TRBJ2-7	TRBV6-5	CASKALAGAGEQYF
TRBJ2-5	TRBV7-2	CASSLVAGSGETQYF
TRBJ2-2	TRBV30	CAWSVGTSLTGELFF
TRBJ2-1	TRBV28	CASSSPSGSDDEQFF
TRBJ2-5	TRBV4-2	CASSAQGRQETQYF